There are many counts of the clone carrying this TCR beta chain. Here the CDR3 omits its conserved ending phenylalanine or tryptophan, so a read error is the likely source. V lost 2 bases, J lost 1 base, and 5 bases lay in between. The CDR3 is 13 amino acids. The V gene's germline CDR1 is LGHNA and CDR2 YSLEER. The data originate from a study of T-cell reconstitution after alpha-beta-depleted transplantation in children. Researchers prepared the TCRbeta library using unique molecular identifiers, the study reports. TCRdb passed the PCR reads through MiXCR, listing each CDR3 protein once. The data hold hundreds of thousands of distinct CDR3 sequences, with about 15% observed a single time.

The chain is built from TRBV4-3 and TRBJ1-1; D is unclear. This receptor was obtained from a human donor who donated a stem cell graft to a child with acute myeloid leukemia. Sample: PBMCs from the stem cell graft donor, taken from the stem cell graft. DNA for the CDR3: TGCGCCAGCAGCCAACTGACGAACACTGAAGCTTTCCTT. This translates into CASSQLTNTEAFL.